The present T cell receptor beta chain was sequenced within a study of T-cell memory formation after mild COVID-19. Germline-derived CDR1 and CDR2 are SGHRS and YFSETQ. Unmatched junction bases numbered 4, after V lost 1 base and J lost 6 bases. The CDR3 totals 16 residues. A single record per CDR3 protein comes from TCRdb applying MiXCR to the 5' RACE reads. The sample gives some 250,000 distinct CDR3 sequences, more than 8% of which show up once; 22% is in the top ten. This clonotype was counted ten times or more. This rearrangement joins TRBV5-1 to TRBJ2-3; 14 positions match TRBD2. The TCR sequence derives from a man aged 18 to 30 who had mild COVID-19 (a few samples of this study predate the infection). Cell type and time point are not known. Source material: PBMCs or a T cell subset sorted from them (not recorded which). The chain's CDR3 is CASSLQRTSGGDTQYF. CDR3 in DNA: TGCGCCAGCAGCTTGCAGAGGACTAGCGGGGGGGATACGCAGTATTTT. Full variable domain (remainder filled in from reference TRBV5-1 and TRBJ2-3): KAGVTQTPRYLIKTRGQQVTLSCSPISGHRSVSWYQQTPGQGLQFLFEYFSETQRNKGNFPGRFSGRQFSNSRSEMNVSTLELGDSALYLCASSLQRTSGGDTQYFGPGTRLTVL.